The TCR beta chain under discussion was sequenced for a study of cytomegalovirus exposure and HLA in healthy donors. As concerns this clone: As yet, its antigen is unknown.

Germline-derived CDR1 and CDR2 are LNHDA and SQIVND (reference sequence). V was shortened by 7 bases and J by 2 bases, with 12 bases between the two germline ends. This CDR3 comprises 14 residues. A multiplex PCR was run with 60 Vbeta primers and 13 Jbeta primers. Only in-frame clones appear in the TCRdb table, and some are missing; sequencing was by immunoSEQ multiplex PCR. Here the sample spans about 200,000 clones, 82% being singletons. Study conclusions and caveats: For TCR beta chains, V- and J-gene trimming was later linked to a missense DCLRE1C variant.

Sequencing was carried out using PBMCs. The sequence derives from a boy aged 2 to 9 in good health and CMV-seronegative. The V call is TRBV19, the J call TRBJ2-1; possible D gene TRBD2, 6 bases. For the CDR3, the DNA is TGTGCCAGTACTCGGGGGACCACCTACAATGAGCAGTTCTTC. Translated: CASTRGTTYNEQFF.